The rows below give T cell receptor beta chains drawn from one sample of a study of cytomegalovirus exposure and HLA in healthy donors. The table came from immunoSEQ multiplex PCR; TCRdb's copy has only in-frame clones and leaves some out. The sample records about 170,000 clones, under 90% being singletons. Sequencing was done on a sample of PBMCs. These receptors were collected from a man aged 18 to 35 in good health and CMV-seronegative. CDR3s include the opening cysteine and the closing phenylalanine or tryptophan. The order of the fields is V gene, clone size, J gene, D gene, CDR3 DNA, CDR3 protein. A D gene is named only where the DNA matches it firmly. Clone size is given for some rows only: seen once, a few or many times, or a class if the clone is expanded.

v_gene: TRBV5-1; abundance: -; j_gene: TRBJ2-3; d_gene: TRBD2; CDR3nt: TGCGCCAGCAGCTCTAGGACTAGCGGGTTCACAGATACGCAGTATTTT; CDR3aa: CASSSRTSGFTDTQYF
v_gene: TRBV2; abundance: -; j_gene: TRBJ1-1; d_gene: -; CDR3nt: TGTGCCAGCGGAGGAAAAGGACGGGCGAACACTGAAGCTTTCTTT; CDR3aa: CASGGKGRANTEAFF
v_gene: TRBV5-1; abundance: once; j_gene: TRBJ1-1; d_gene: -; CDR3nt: TGCGCCAGCATAGGGGCGCGGAACACTGAAGCTTTCTTT; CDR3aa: CASIGARNTEAFF
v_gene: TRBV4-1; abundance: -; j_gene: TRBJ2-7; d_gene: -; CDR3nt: TGCGCCAGCAGCCAGGCCTCGTCTGCAAGCTCCTACGAGCAGTACTTC; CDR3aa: CASSQASSASSYEQYF
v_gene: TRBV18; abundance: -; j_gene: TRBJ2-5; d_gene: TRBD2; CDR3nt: TGTGCCAGCTCTCCCGGGGGGGAACAAGAGACCCAGTACTTC; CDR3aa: CASSPGGEQETQYF
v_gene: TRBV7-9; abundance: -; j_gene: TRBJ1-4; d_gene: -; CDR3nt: TGTGCCAGCAGCCCCCACAGCACCACAGGGTATAATGAAAAACTGTTTTTT; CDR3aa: CASSPHSTTGYNEKLFF
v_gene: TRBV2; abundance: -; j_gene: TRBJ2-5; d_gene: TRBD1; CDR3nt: TGTGCCAGCAGCGAAAGACAGGGGGTGGTCGGGACCCAGTACTTC; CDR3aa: CASSERQGVVGTQYF
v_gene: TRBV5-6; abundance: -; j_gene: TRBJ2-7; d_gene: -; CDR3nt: TGTGCCAGCAGCCGCCAGGGCGCGGGGGAGCAGTACTTC; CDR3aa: CASSRQGAGEQYF
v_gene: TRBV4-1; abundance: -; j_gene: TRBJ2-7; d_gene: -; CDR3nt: TGCGCCAGCAGCCCGGGTCATGCCTATGAGCAGTACTTC; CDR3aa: CASSPGHAYEQYF
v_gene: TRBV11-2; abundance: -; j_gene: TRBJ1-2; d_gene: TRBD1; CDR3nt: TGTGCCAGCAGCTCTAACAGGGGGCTGGACTATGGCTACACCTTC; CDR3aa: CASSSNRGLDYGYTF
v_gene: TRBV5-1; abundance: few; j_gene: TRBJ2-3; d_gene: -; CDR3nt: TGCGCCAGCGCCGGAGATACGCAGTATTTT; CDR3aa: CASAGDTQYF
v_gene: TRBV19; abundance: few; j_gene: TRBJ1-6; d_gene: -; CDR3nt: TGTGCCAGTAGTAAAATGGCTGCGAGGCTCTATTCACCCCTCCACTTT; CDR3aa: CASSKMAARLYSPLHF
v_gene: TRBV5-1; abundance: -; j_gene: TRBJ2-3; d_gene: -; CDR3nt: TGCGCCAGCACAGTGGGGGCTGTGGCAGATACGCAGTATTTT; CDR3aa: CASTVGAVADTQYF
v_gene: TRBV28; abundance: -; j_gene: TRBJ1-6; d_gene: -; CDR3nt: TGTGCCAGCAGTTTTGAACGGGAGAATTCACCCCTCCACTTT; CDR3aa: CASSFERENSPLHF
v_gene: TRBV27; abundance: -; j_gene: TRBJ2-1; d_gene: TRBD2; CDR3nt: TGTGCCAGCAGTTCAGGACTAGCGGCTCTCTACAATGAGCAGTTCTTC; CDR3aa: CASSSGLAALYNEQFF
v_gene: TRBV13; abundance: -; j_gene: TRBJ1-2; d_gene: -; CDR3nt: TGTGCCAGCACGGGGATCTATGGCTACACCTTC; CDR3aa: CASTGIYGYTF
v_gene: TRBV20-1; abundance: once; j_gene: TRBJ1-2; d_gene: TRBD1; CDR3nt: TGCAGTGCCTCCGGGACAGATGGCTACACCTTC; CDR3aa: CSASGTDGYTF
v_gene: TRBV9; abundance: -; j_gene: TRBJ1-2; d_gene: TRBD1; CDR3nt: TGTGCCAGCAGTGTGAATCCGGGACAGACATACTATGGCTACACCTTC; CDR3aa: CASSVNPGQTYYGYTF
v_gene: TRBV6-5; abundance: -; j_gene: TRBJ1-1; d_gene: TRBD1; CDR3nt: TGTGCCAGCAGCGGACAGGGGATAACTGAAGCTTTCTTT; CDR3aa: CASSGQGITEAFF
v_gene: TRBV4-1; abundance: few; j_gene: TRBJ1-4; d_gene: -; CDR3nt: TGCGCCAGCAGCCAAGGGCCCGGCCAGGAGGTGAAAAAGCTGTTTTTT; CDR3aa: CASSQGPGQEVKKLFF
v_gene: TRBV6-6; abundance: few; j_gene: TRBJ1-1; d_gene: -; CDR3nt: TGTGCCAGCAATAACCTTGATGGAGTTAACACTGAAGCTTTCTTT; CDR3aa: CASNNLDGVNTEAFF
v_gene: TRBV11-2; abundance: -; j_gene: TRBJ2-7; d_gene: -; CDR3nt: TGTGCCAGCAGAAACATTGACTACGAGCAGTACTTC; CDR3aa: CASRNIDYEQYF
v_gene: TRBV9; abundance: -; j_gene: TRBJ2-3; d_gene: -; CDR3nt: TGTGCCAGCAGCCCGGTAGAGGGATACTCCACAGATACGCAGTATTTT; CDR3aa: CASSPVEGYSTDTQYF
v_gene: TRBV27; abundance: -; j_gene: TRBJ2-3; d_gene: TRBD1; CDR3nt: TGTGCCAGCAGTCCACCCGGGACAGGGGTGTATTTT; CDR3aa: CASSPPGTGVYF
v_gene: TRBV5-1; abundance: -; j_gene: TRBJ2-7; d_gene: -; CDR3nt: TGCGCCAGCAGCTTGGGGCAGGGGCGCGTATGGAGCGAGCAGTACTTC; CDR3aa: CASSLGQGRVWSEQYF
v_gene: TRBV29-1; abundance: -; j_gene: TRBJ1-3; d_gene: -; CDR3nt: TGCAGCGTTGGTGGGGCCGCTGGAAACACCATATATTTT; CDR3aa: CSVGGAAGNTIYF
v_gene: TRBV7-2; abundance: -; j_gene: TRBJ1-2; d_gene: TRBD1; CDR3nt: TGTGCCAGCAGCGGACAGGGGGATGGTGGCTACACCTTC; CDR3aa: CASSGQGDGGYTF
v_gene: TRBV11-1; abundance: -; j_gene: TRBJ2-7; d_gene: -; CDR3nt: TGTGCCAGCAGCTTAGCCGGTAGGGGAAGGGAGCAGTACTTC; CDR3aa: CASSLAGRGREQYF
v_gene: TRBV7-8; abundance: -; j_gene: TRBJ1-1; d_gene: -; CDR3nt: TGTGCCAGCAGCTTAAATCAACAGGCTTCTGAAGCTTTCTTT; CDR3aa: CASSLNQQASEAFF
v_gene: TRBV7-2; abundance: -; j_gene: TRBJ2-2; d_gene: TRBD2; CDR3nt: TGTGCCAGCAGCCCTAGCGGGAGGAGCGGGGAGCTGTTTTTT; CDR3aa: CASSPSGRSGELFF
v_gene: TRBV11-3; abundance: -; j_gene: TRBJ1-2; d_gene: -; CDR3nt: TGTGCCAGCAGCCCGCGGGGGAACAGGGACCTTAACTATGGCTACACCTTC; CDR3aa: CASSPRGNRDLNYGYTF
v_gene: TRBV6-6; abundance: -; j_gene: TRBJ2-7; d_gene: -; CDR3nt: TGTGCCAGCAGTTACTCCAGGGACGAGCAGTACTTC; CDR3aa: CASSYSRDEQYF
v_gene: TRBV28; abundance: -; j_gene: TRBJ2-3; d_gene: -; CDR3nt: TGTGCCAGCTCTAATGCCGACAAAAATACGCAGTATTTT; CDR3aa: CASSNADKNTQYF
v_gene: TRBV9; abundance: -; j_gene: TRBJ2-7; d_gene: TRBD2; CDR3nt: TGTGCCAGCAGCAGGACTAGCGGGAGTTACGAGCAGTACTTC; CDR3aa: CASSRTSGSYEQYF
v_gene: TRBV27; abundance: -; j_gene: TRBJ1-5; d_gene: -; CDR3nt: TGTGCCAGCAATCCCTCGGGGATTAATCAGCCCCAGCATTTT; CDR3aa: CASNPSGINQPQHF
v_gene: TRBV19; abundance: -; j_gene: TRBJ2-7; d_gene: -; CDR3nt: TGTGCCAGTAGTCCGGACATCAACTCCTACGAGCAGTACTTC; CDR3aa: CASSPDINSYEQYF
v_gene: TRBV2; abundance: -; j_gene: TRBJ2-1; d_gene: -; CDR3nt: TGTGCCAGCTCATGGGGCGACAATGAGCAGTTCTTC; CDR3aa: CASSWGDNEQFF
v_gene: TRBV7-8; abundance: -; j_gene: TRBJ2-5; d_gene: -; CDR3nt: TGTGCCAGCAGCTTAGATGTGGGAGGAGAGACCCAGTACTTC; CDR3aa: CASSLDVGGETQYF
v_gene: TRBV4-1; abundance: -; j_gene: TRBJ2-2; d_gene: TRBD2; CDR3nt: TGCGCCAGCAGCCAAGAATTGCGGGAGGGCGTCGGGGAGCTGTTTTTT; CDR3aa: CASSQELREGVGELFF
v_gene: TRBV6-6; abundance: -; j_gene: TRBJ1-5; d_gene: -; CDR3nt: TGTGCCAGCAGTTACTCGACGGGAAATCAGCCCCAGCATTTT; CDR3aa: CASSYSTGNQPQHF
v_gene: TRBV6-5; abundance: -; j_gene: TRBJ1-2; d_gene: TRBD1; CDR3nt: TGTGCCAGCAGAGGACAGGGGGGGACCCGCTACACCTTC; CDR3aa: CASRGQGGTRYTF
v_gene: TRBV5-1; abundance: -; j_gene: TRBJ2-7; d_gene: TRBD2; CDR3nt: TGCGCCAGTGGACTAGCGGGCTCCTACGAGCAGTACTTC; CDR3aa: CASGLAGSYEQYF
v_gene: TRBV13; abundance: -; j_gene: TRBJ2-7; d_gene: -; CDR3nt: TGTGCCAGCAGCTCCCAGGGCCCACCCTACGAGCAGTACTTC; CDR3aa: CASSSQGPPYEQYF
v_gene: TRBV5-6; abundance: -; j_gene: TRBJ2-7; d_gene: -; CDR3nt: TGTGCCAGCAGCTTTACACAGTCCGAGCAGTACTTC; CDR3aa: CASSFTQSEQYF
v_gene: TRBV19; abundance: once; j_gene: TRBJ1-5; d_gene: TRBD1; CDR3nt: TGTGCCAGTACCACATTCGGACAGGGGCGTTCTCAGCCCCAGCATTTT; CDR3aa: CASTTFGQGRSQPQHF
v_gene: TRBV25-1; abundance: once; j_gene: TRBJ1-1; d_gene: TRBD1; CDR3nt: TGTGCCAGCAGTCCCCCCAGGATTGGACAGGGGGCGGCTTTCTTT; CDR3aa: CASSPPRIGQGAAFF
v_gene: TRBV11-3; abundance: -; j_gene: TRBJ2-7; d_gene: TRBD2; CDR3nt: TGTGCCAGCAGCACTAGCGGGTTTACCTACGAGCAGTACTTC; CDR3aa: CASSTSGFTYEQYF
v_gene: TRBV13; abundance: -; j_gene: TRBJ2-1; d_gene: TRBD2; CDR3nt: TGTGCCAGCAGCTTATTGGCGGGAGGCGAGCAGTTCTTC; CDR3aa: CASSLLAGGEQFF